These 16 T cell receptor beta chains share one sample of origin, sequenced in a study of PD-1 blockade in classical Hodgkin lymphoma. Relapses following autologous stem cell transplantation were seen in all patients, with brentuximab vedotin exposure varying. TCRdb's copy holds only in-frame clones and misses some; the assay was immunoSEQ multiplex PCR. Of some 100,000 clones detected, 92% appear once; the ten largest clones hold 2.5% to 3.5%. The sequencing here drew on peripheral blood mononuclear cells (PBMCs), taken at baseline. The receptors were gathered from a human donor with classical Hodgkin lymphoma.

This chain connects TRBV19 to TRBJ2-2; the D gene is possibly TRBD2 (6 bases). Germline lookup yields CDR1 LNHDA and CDR2 SQIVND (reference sequence). CDR3 length equals 15 residues. V was clipped by 5 bases and J by 4 bases, with 14 bases between them. CDR3 protein: CASSFPLGSTGELFF. The CDR3 DNA reads TGTGCCAGTAGTTTCCCCCTCGGGAGCACCGGGGAGCTGTTTTTT.

This chain links TRBV5-1 with TRBJ1-2; D might be TRBD1 (5 bases). In germline, CDR1 is SGHRS, CDR2 YFSETQ. V gave up 0 bases and J gave up 4 bases, with 16 bases separating them. This CDR3 spans 16 amino acids. The CDR3 DNA is TGCGCCAGCAGCTTGGCCCGGGGCGGAGGAGCCTATGGCTACACCTTC. Translated, it gives CASSLARGGGAYGYTF.

This rearrangement joins TRBV29-1 to TRBJ2-7, with 10 positions matching TRBD2. CDR3 length: 14 residues. V trimming: 0 bases; J trimming: 6 bases; junction bases outside the gene matches: 5. Per germline, CDR1 SQVTM and CDR2 ANQGSEA. CDR3 DNA: TGCAGCGTTGAAGATCACCTAGCGGGAGCCGAGCAGTACTTC. It codes for CSVEDHLAGAEQYF.

The chain joins TRBV29-1 to TRBJ2-3; the match to TRBD2 covers 7 bases. The CDR3 loop spans 15 amino acids. CDR1 and CDR2 from the germline V gene are SQVTM and ANQGSEA. Unmatched junction bases numbered 7, after V lost 0 bases and J lost 4 bases. For the CDR3, the DNA is TGCAGCGTTGAAGAAGGGACTACCATCCCAGATACGCAGTATTTT. Its translation is CSVEEGTTIPDTQYF.

This clone was counted once. In DNA form, the CDR3 reads TGTGCCAGCAGCTCCCTAGGCGGAGACGAGCAGTACTTC. This codes for CASSSLGGDEQYF. This sequence joins TRBV11-3 and TRBJ2-7; no definite D call. Trimming removed 4 bases at V and 5 bases at J, with 12 bases between. The CDR3 extends over 13 amino acids. Germline CDR1 and CDR2: SGHNT and YENEEA.

The chain is built from TRBV27 and TRBJ1-2; D might be TRBD1 (5 bases). Germline V lookup: CDR1 MNHEY, CDR2 SMNVEV (reference sequence). V shed 2 bases and J shed 0 bases, with 10 bases lying between them. This CDR3 is 15 amino acids long. The CDR3 nucleotides are TGTGCCAGCAGTTTAGGGCGGGGCCCTAACTATGGCTACACCTTC. Its translation: CASSLGRGPNYGYTF.

The rearrangement uses TRBV6-1 and TRBJ2-7; tentatively, D is TRBD2 (6 bases). The germline CDR1 and CDR2 sequences are MNHNS and SASEGT. Trimming removed 3 bases at V and 7 bases at J, with 10 bases between. The CDR3 has 12 residues. The CDR3 bases are TGTGCCAGCAGTGAGCCAGGAGGGGAGCAGTACTTC. This encodes CASSEPGGEQYF.

The chain has TRBV18 and TRBJ2-1; D is uncertain. With 3 bases removed from V and 4 bases from J, the gap between germline ends came to 10 bases. Looked up from germline, CDR1 is KGHSH and CDR2 is LQKENI. This CDR3 comprises 14 residues. CDR3 in amino acids: CASSPPARYNEQFF. CDR3 bases: TGTGCCAGCTCACCTCCGGCGCGGTACAATGAGCAGTTCTTC.

The chain recombines TRBV7-8 with TRBJ1-6, with 7 nucleotides matching TRBD1. In germline, CDR1 is SGHVS, CDR2 FQNEAQ. There are 14 residues in the CDR3. V gave up 5 bases and J gave up 6 bases; unmatched junction bases: 4. The CDR3 is CASSMTGTNSPLHF. The CDR3 nucleotides read TGTGCCAGCAGCATGACAGGGACTAATTCACCCCTCCACTTT. Full variable domain (missing parts from reference TRBV7-8 and TRBJ1-6): GAGVSQSPRYKVAKRGQDVALRCDPISGHVSLFWYQQALGQGPEFLTYFQNEAQLDKSGLPSDRFFAERPEGSVSTLKIQRTQQEDSAVYLCASSMTGTNSPLHFGNGTRLTVT.

The genes are TRBV18 and TRBJ2-1; 10 bases line up with TRBD2. CDR3 length equals 18 residues. Trimming took 2 bases from V and 1 from J; bases not matched to a gene: 8. Germline V gene sequence: CDR1 KGHSH, CDR2 LQKENI. The CDR3 DNA reads as TGTGCCAGCTCACCATGGCTGAAAGCGGGAGGGTCCTACAATGAGCAGTTCTTC. Its protein is CASSPWLKAGGSYNEQFF. Variable domain in full (rest from reference TRBV18 and TRBJ2-1): NAGVMQNPRHLVRRRGQEARLRCSPMKGHSHVYWYRQLPEEGLKFMVYLQKENIIDESGMPKERFSAEFPKEGPSILRIQQVVRGDSAAYFCASSPWLKAGGSYNEQFFGPGTRLTVL.

This chain joins TRBV30 and TRBJ2-7; weak D call: TRBD1 (5 bases). CDR3 length: 13 residues. V shed 0 bases and J shed 1 base, with 7 bases lying between them. The germline V gene encodes CDR1 GTSNPN and CDR2 SVGIG (reference sequence). The CDR3: CAWSVDSSYEQYF. DNA of the CDR3: TGTGCCTGGAGTGTAGACAGTTCCTACGAGCAGTACTTC.

V and J are TRBV6-1 and TRBJ2-5; D assignment may be TRBD1 or TRBD2 (5 bases each). Germline V gene lookup returns CDR1 MNHNS and CDR2 SASEGT. V lost 4 bases, J lost 4 bases, and 13 bases lay in between. There are 14 residues in the CDR3. In DNA form, the CDR3 reads TGTGCCAGCAGTGCCCGGGACCAGGGAGAGACCCAGTACTTC. This sequence encodes CASSARDQGETQYF.

The J gene is TRBJ2-6, the V gene TRBV19, with unresolved D. V lost 1 base to trimming and J lost 2 bases, with 18 bases between them. Germline V CDR1 and CDR2: LNHDA, SQIVND (reference sequence). The CDR3 spans 19 residues. The CDR3: CASSIGALGTPPGANVLTF. Written as DNA, the CDR3 is TGTGCCAGTAGTATAGGGGCACTGGGAACCCCTCCTGGGGCCAACGTCCTGACTTTC.

V is TRBV10-3 and J is TRBJ1-2; D not certain. This CDR3 contains 14 residues. Trimming shortened V by 0 bases and J by 1 base, and 6 bases separated the two germline ends. Germline V lookup: CDR1 ENHRY, CDR2 SYGVKD. Here the CDR3 reads CAISESRYNYGYTF. CDR3 bases: TGTGCCATCAGTGAGTCTCGTTATAACTATGGCTACACCTTC.

The V and J genes are TRBV5-6 and TRBJ1-2; 9 bases align to TRBD1. This CDR3 is 14 amino acids long. After removal of 2 bases from V and 8 bases from J, the junction contained 7 bases not matched to a gene. Germline V gene lookup returns CDR1 SGHDT and CDR2 YYEEEE. The DNA for the CDR3 is TGTGCCAGCAGCTTCTTTGACAGGGGGAACGGCTACACCTTC. It translates to CASSFFDRGNGYTF. The variable domain in full, with the rest retrieved from reference TRBV5-6 and TRBJ1-2, is DAGVTQSPTHLIKTRGQQVTLRCSPKSGHDTVSWYQQALGQGPQFIFQYYEEEERQRGNFPDRFSGHQFPNYSSELNVNALLLGDSALYLCASSFFDRGNGYTFGSGTRLTVV.

The chain links TRBV7-8 to TRBJ2-7; TRBD1 aligns across 10 bases. This CDR3 region has 15 residues. V lost 0 bases, J lost 4 bases, and 3 bases stayed unmatched. CDR1 is SGHVS and CDR2 is FQNEAQ in the germline V gene. CDR3 protein: CASSLAGQGTYEQYF. For the CDR3, the DNA is TGTGCCAGCAGCTTAGCGGGACAGGGGACATACGAGCAGTACTTC.